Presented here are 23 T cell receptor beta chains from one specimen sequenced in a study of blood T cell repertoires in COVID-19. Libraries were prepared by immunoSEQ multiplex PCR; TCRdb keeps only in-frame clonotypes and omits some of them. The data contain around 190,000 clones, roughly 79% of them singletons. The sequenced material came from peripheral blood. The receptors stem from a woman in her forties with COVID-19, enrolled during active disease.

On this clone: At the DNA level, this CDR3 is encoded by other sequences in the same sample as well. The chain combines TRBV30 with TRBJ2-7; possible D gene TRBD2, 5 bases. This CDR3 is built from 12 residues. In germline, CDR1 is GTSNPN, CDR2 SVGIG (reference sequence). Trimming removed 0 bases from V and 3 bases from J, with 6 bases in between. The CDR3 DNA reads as TGTGCCTGGAGTGTACGGGGCTACGAGCAGTACTTC. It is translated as CAWSVRGYEQYF.

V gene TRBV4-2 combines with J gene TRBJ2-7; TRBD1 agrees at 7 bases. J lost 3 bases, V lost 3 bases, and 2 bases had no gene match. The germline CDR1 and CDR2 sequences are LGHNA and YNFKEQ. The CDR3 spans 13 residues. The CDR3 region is CASSQGTDYEQYF. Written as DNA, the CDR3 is TGTGCCAGCAGCCAGGGGACAGACTACGAGCAGTACTTC.

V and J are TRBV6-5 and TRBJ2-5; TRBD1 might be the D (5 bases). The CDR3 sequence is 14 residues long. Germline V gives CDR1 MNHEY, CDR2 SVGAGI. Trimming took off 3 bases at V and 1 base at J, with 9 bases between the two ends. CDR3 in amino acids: CASSYRQIQETQYF. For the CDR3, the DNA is TGTGCCAGCAGTTATAGACAGATCCAAGAGACCCAGTACTTC.

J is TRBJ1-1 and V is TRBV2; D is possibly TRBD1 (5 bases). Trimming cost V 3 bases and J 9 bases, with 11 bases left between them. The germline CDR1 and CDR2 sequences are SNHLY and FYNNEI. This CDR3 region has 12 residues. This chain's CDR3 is CASSEVQEKAFF. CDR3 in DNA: TGTGCCAGCAGTGAGGTACAGGAGAAAGCTTTCTTT.

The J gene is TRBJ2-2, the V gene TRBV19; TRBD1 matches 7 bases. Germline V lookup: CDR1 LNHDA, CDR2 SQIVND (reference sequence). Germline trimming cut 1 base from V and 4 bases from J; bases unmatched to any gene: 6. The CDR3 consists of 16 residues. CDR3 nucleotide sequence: TGTGCCAGTAGTATAGTAGGGGGCGTTGGCACCGGGGAGCTGTTTTTT. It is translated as CASSIVGGVGTGELFF.

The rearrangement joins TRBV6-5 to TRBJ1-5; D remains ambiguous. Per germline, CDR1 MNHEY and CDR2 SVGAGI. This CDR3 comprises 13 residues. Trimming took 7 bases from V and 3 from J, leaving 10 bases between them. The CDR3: CASTRGSNQPQHF. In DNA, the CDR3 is TGTGCCAGCACCCGGGGTTCCAATCAGCCCCAGCATTTT.

CDR3 in amino acids: CASSPTGTVRYEQYF. The CDR3 nucleotides are TGCGCCAGCAGCCCGACAGGCACAGTTCGGTACGAGCAGTACTTC. The chain is built from TRBV5-1 and TRBJ2-7; D is possibly TRBD1 (6 bases). V was trimmed by 4 bases and J by 4 bases, leaving 18 bases between them. Germline V gene lookup returns CDR1 SGHRS and CDR2 YFSETQ. The CDR3 sequence is 15 residues long.

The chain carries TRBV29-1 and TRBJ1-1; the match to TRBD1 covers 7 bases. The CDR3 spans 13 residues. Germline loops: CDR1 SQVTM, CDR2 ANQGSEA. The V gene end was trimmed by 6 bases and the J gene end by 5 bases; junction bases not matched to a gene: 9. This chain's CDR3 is CSVTRGLGTEAFF. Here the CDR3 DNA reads TGCAGCGTGACAAGGGGGCTGGGTACTGAAGCTTTCTTT.

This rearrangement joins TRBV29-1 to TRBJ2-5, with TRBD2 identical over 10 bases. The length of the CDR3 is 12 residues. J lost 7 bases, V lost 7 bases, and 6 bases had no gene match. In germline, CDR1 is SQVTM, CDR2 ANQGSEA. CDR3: CSAWTSGATQYF. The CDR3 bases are TGCAGCGCCTGGACTAGCGGCGCGACCCAGTACTTC.

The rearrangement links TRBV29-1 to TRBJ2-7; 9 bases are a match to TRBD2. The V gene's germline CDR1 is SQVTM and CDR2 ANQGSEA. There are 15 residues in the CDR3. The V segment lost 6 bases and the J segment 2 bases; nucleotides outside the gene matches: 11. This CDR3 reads CSVDGASGNTYEQYF. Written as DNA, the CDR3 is TGCAGCGTCGATGGGGCTAGCGGGAATACCTACGAGCAGTACTTC.

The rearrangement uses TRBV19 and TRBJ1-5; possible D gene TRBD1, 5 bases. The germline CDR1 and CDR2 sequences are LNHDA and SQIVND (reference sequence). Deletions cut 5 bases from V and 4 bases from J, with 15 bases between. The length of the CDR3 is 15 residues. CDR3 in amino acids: CASSPSVTENQPQHF. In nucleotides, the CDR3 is TGTGCCAGTAGTCCAAGTGTGACAGAGAATCAGCCCCAGCATTTT.

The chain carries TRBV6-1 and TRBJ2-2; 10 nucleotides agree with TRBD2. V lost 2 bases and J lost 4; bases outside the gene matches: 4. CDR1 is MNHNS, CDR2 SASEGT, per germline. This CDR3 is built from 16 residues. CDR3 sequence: CASSELAGEGTGELFF. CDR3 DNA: TGTGCCAGCAGTGAACTAGCGGGAGAAGGCACCGGGGAGCTGTTTTTT.

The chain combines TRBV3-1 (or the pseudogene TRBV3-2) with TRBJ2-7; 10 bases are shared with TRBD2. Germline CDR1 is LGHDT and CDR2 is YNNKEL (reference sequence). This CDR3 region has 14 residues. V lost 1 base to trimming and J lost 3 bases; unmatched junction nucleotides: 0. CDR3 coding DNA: TGTGCCAGCAGCCAAGGGACTAGCGGCTACGAGCAGTACTTC. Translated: CASSQGTSGYEQYF.

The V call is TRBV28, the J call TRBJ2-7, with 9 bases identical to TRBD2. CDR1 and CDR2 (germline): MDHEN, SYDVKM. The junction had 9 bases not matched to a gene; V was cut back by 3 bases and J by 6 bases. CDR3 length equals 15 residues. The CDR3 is CASSFGGRALLEQYF. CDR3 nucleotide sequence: TGTGCCAGCAGTTTCGGCGGGAGGGCCTTACTCGAGCAGTACTTC.

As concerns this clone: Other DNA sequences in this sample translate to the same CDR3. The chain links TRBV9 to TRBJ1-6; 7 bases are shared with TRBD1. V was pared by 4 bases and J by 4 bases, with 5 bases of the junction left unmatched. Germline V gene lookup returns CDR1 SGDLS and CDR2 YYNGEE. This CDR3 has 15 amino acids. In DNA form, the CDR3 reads TGTGCCAGCAGCACAGGGGATGGGTATAATTCACCCCTCCACTTT. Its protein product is CASSTGDGYNSPLHF.

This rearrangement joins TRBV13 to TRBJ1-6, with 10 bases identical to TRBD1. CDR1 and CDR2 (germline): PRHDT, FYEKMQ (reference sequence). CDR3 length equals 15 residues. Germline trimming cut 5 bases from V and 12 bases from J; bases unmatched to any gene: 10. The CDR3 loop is CASSHKDRGVEPLHF. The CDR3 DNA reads TGTGCCAGCAGCCACAAGGACAGGGGGGTTGAACCCCTCCACTTT. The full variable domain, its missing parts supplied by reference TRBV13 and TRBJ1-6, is AAGVIQSPRHLIKEKRETATLKCYPIPRHDTVYWYQQGPGQDPQFLISFYEKMQSDKGSIPDRFSAQQFSDYHSELNMSSLELGDSALYFCASSHKDRGVEPLHFGNGTRLTVT.

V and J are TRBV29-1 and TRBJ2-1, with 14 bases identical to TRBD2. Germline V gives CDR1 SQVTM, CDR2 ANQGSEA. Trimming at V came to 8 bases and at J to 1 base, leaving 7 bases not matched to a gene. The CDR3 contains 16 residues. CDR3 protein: CSTKGTSGGSYNEQFF. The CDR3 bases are TGCAGCACGAAAGGGACTAGCGGGGGATCCTACAATGAGCAGTTCTTC.

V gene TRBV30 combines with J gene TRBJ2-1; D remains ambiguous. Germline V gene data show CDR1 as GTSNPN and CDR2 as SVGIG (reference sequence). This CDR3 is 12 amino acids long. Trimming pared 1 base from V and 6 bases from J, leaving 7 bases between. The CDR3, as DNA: TGTGCCTGGAGTGCCAGATCCAATGAGCAGTTCTTC. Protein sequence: CAWSARSNEQFF.

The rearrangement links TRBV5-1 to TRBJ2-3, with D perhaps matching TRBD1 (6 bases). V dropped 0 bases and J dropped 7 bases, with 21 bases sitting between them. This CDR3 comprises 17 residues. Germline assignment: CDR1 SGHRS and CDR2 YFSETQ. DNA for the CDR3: TGCGCCAGCAGCTTGGCCGGTGGGTTAGGGGGAGCTAATACGCAGTATTTT. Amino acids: CASSLAGGLGGANTQYF.

CDR3 amino acids: CANLSNTEAFF. The CDR3 DNA sequence: TGTGCCAACCTATCGAACACTGAAGCTTTCTTT. The V call is TRBV28, the J call TRBJ1-1; D unclear. Trimming pared 10 bases from V and 1 base from J, leaving 7 bases between. The CDR3 totals 11 residues. CDR1 is MDHEN and CDR2 is SYDVKM in the germline V gene.

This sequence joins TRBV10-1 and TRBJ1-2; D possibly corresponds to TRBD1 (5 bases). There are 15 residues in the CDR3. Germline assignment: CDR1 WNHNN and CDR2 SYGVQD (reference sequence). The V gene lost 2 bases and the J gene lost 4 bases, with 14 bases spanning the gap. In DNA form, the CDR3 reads TGCGCCAGCAGTGAGACCCCCTCGGGACTCTATGGCTACACCTTC. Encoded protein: CASSETPSGLYGYTF.

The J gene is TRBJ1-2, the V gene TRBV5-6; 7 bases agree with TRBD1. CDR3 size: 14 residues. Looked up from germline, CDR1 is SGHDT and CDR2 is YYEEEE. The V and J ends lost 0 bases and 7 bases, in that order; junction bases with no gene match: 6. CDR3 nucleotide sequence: TGTGCCAGCAGCTTGGCCGGGACAGCTATTGGCTACACCTTC. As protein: CASSLAGTAIGYTF. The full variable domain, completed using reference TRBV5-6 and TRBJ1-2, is DAGVTQSPTHLIKTRGQQVTLRCSPKSGHDTVSWYQQALGQGPQFIFQYYEEEERQRGNFPDRFSGHQFPNYSSELNVNALLLGDSALYLCASSLAGTAIGYTFGSGTRLTVV.

Here the CDR3 DNA reads TGCGCCAGCAGCTTGGCAACAGGGGTAGAGTGGAACAATGAGCAGTTCTTC. Translation: CASSLATGVEWNNEQFF. The chain recombines TRBV5-1 with TRBJ2-1; 7 bases fit TRBD1. Germline-derived CDR1 and CDR2 are SGHRS and YFSETQ. V was clipped by 0 bases and J by 5 bases; unmatched bases: 11. This CDR3 spans 17 amino acids.